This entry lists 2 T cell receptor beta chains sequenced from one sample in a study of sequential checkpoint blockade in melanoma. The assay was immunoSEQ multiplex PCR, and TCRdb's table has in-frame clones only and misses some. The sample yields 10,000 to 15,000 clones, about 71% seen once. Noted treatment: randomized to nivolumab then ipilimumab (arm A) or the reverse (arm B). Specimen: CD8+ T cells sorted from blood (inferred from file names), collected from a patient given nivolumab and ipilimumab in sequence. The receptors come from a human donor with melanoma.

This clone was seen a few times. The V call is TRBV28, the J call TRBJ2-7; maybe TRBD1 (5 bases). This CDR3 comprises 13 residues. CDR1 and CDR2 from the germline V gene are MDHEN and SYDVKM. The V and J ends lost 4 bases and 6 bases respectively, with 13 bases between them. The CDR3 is CASSYAGIGEQYF. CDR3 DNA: TGTGCCAGCAGTTATGCAGGGATCGGCGAGCAGTACTTC.

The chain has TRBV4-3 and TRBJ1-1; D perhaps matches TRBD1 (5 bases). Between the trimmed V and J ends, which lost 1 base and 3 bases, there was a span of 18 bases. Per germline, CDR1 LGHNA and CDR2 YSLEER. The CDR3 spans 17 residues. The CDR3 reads CASSQAGGVKGDTEAFF. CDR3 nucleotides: TGCGCCAGCAGCCAAGCGGGGGGGGTCAAAGGGGACACTGAAGCTTTCTTT.